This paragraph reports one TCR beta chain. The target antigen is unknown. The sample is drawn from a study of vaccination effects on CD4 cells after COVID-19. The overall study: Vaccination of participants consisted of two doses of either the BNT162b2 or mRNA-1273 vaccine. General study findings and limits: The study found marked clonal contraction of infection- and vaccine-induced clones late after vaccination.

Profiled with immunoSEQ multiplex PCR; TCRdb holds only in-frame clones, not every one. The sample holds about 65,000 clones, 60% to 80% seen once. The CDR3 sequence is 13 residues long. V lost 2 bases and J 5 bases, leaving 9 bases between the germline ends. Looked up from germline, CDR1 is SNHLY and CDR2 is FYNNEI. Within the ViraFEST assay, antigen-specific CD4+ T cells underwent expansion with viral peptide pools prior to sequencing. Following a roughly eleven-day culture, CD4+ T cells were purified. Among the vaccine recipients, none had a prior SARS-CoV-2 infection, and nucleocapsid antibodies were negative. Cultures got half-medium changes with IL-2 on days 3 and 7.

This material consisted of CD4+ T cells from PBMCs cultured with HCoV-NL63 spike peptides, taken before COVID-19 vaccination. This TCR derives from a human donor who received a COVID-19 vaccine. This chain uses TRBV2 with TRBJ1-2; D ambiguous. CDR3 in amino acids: CASSERPRYGYTF. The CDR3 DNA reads TGTGCCAGCAGTGAAAGGCCTAGATATGGCTACACCTTC.